The present T cell receptor beta chain was sequenced within a study of T cell responses to AZD1222 COVID-19 vaccine. Clones were read by immunoSEQ multiplex PCR, and TCRdb kept only the in-frame ones, dropping some. This sample carries roughly 70,000 clones, 80% of them seen once, and the ten largest clones take roughly an eighth. V was clipped by 2 bases and J by 1 base; unmatched bases: 3. The CDR3 consists of 15 residues. Germline-derived CDR1 and CDR2 are SGDLS and YYNGEE. V gene TRBV9 combines with J gene TRBJ2-5, with 9 bases identical to TRBD1. The source is an adult who received the AZD1222 COVID-19 vaccine. This material consisted of peripheral blood, taken 28 days after the second AZD1222 dose. The CDR3 DNA reads TGTGCCAGCAGCGTGGGACAGGGAGGCCAAGAGACCCAGTACTTC. Translating it yields CASSVGQGGQETQYF.